These T cell receptor beta chains were read from a single sample in a study of T cell responses to AZD1222 COVID-19 vaccine. TCRdb's table, derived via immunoSEQ multiplex PCR, lists solely in-frame clones and lacks some. The profile shows approximately 150,000 clones, 92% of them singletons. The sequencing here drew on peripheral blood, taken on day 0 of AZD1222 vaccination. These receptors were collected from an adult in good health. CDR3s include the opening cysteine and the closing phenylalanine or tryptophan. The order of the fields is D gene, clone size, V gene, J gene, CDR3 length, CDR3 DNA, CDR3 protein. D genes are given only for firm matches. Size is omitted from some rows. Given values are once, few, many or a class for expanded clones.

TRBD1	-	TRBV5-1	TRBJ2-7	16	TGCGCCAGCAGCCCACCTGGGACAGGGGAACGCTACGAGCAGTACTTC	CASSPPGTGERYEQYF
TRBD1	-	TRBV29-1	TRBJ1-2	13	TGCAGCGTTGAGGAGGGACAGTCCTATGGCTACACCTTC	CSVEEGQSYGYTF
TRBD1	-	TRBV3-1/TRBV3-2	TRBJ2-2	16	TGTGCCAGCAGCCCTTCCGGGACAGGGTCTGACGGGGAGCTGTTTTTT	CASSPSGTGSDGELFF
-	few	TRBV5-4	TRBJ2-1	13	TGTGCCAGCAGCCCCCTTCGGCAGGATGAGCAGTTCTTC	CASSPLRQDEQFF
-	-	TRBV4-1	TRBJ1-4	17	TGCGCCAGCAGCCCCCGTATGGGGATGCGCACTAATGAAAAACTGTTTTTT	CASSPRMGMRTNEKLFF
-	-	TRBV3-1/TRBV3-2	TRBJ2-7	15	TGTGCCAGCAGCCACCGGGGATCAGGATCCTACGAGCAGTACTTC	CASSHRGSGSYEQYF
-	-	TRBV7-9	TRBJ1-6	13	TGTGCCAGCAGCTTACGTCTCGATTCACCCCTCCACTTT	CASSLRLDSPLHF
-	-	TRBV9	TRBJ2-3	16	TGTGCCAGCAGCGTAGACGGCGGAGCGAGCACAGATACGCAGTATTTT	CASSVDGGASTDTQYF
TRBD1	-	TRBV9	TRBJ1-6	14	TGTGCCAGCAGCCCGGGAGGACAGGGAAGGCCCCTCCACTTT	CASSPGGQGRPLHF
-	-	TRBV19	TRBJ1-5	14	TGTGCCAGTACCGATGGGGGTTTTCGTCAGCCCCAGCATTTT	CASTDGGFRQPQHF
TRBD2	-	TRBV10-3	TRBJ2-3	16	TGTGCCATCAGGCCAGGACTAGCGGGAGGGCCGGATACGCAGTATTTT	CAIRPGLAGGPDTQYF
-	-	TRBV19	TRBJ1-1	14	TGTGCCAGTAGTATAGCCCCGAGGAACACTGAAGCTTTCTTT	CASSIAPRNTEAFF
TRBD2	-	TRBV18	TRBJ2-3	17	TGTGCCAGCTCACCACCGAGGACTAGCGCAAGATCAGATACGCAGTATTTT	CASSPPRTSARSDTQYF
-	-	TRBV6-5	TRBJ2-7	14	TGTGCCAGCAGTTACTCCAGAGTAGGCTACGAGCAGTACTTC	CASSYSRVGYEQYF
TRBD1	-	TRBV5-5	TRBJ2-5	16	TGTGCCAGCAGCTCCCATAGGGACAGGCGAAGGGAGACCCAGTACTTC	CASSSHRDRRRETQYF
-	-	TRBV20-1	TRBJ1-4	14	TGCAGTGCTAGTTCGCCAGCAACTAATGAAAAACTGTTTTTT	CSASSPATNEKLFF
TRBD2	-	TRBV2	TRBJ2-1	14	TGTGCCAGCAGTTTGACTAGCGGGTTCAATGAGCAGTTCTTC	CASSLTSGFNEQFF
-	-	TRBV5-1	TRBJ2-2	12	TGCGCCAGCAGACTGAACACCGGGGAGCTGTTTTTT	CASRLNTGELFF
-	-	TRBV13	TRBJ2-5	14	TGTGCCAGCAGCACGCCAGGGTCACGGGAGACCCAGTACTTC	CASSTPGSRETQYF
TRBD1	-	TRBV6-4	TRBJ2-1	12	TGTGCCAGCAGTGACCGAGGGACAGGGATGGTCTTC	CASSDRGTGMVF
TRBD1	-	TRBV30	TRBJ1-5	16	TGTGCCTGGAGCTACTCGGACAGGGGCACCCATCAGCCCCAGCATTTT	CAWSYSDRGTHQPQHF
-	-	TRBV30	TRBJ2-5	14	TGTGCCTGGAGTGACTGGCGTGAGAGAGAGACCCAGTACTTC	CAWSDWRERETQYF
-	-	TRBV19	TRBJ2-7	15	TGTGCCAGTAGTTTGACTCACTCGGCAACCTACGAGCAGTACTTC	CASSLTHSATYEQYF
-	-	TRBV5-4	TRBJ2-2	15	TGTGCCAGCAGCCCTGAACCAGGGTTTGACGGGGAGCTGTTTTTT	CASSPEPGFDGELFF
-	-	TRBV9	TRBJ1-1	14	TGTGCCACGGGAAGGGGGGCCGCGAACACTGAAGCTTTCTTT	CATGRGAANTEAFF
-	-	TRBV3-1/TRBV3-2	TRBJ1-1	10	TGTGCCAGCAGCCAAGTGGTGCTCTTCTTT	CASSQVVLFF
-	-	TRBV5-1	TRBJ2-7	14	TGCGCCAGCAGCCCACGAGGACAGACCGACGAGCAGTACTTC	CASSPRGQTDEQYF
-	-	TRBV10-1	TRBJ2-1	12	TGCGCCAGCAGCCGGGGGCACAATGAGCAGTTCTTC	CASSRGHNEQFF
-	-	TRBV28	TRBJ2-2	15	TGTGCCACCGGACGTCCCCAGGTCAACACCGGGGAGCTGTTTTTT	CATGRPQVNTGELFF
-	-	TRBV6-6	TRBJ1-6	12	TGTGCCAGCAGCCCCGGTAACCAACCCCTCCACTTT	CASSPGNQPLHF
TRBD2	-	TRBV5-5	TRBJ2-2	15	TGTGCCAGCGGGAGGGGACTAGATAACACCGGGGAGCTGTTTTTT	CASGRGLDNTGELFF
-	once	TRBV3-1/TRBV3-2	TRBJ2-4	14	TGTGCCAGCAGCCAGAGTCAGTTCAAAAACATTCAGTACTTC	CASSQSQFKNIQYF